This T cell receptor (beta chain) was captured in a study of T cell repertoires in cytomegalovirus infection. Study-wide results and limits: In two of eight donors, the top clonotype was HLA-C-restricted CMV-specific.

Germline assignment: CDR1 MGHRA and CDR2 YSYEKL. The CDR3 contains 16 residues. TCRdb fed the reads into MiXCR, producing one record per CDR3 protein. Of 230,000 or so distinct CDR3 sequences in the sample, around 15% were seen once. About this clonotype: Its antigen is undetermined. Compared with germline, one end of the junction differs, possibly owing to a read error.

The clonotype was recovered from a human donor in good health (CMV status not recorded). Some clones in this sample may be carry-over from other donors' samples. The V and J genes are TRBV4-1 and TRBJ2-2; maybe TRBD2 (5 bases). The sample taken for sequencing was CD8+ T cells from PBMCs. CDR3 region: CASSQEKEENTGELFF. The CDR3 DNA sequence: TGTGCCAGCAGCCAAGAGAAGGAGGAGAACACCGGGGAGCTGTTTTTT.